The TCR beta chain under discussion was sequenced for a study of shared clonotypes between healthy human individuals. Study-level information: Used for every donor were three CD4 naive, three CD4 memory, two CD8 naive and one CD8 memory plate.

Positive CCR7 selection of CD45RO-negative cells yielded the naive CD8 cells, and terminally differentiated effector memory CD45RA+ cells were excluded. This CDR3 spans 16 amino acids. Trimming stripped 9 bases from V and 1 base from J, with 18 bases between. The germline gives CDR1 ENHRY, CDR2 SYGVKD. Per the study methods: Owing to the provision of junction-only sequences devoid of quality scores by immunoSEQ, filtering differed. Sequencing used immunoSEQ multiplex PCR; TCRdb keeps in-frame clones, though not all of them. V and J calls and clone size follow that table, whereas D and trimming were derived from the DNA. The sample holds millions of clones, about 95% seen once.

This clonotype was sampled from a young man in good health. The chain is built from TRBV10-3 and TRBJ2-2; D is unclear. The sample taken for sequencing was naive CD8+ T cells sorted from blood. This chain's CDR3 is CAIWLNEAVNTGELFF. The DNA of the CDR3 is TGTGCCATTTGGCTTAACGAGGCAGTGAACACCGGGGAGCTGTTTTTT.